This TCR beta chain comes out of a study of long-term antiretroviral therapy in people with HIV. General study findings and limits: HIV repertoire CDR3 lengths ranged less widely than those of controls. Records did not include ART adherence, viral resistance or therapy changes.

In germline, CDR1 is KGHSH, CDR2 LQKENI. Trimming took off 5 bases at V and 8 bases at J, with 12 bases between the two ends. The CDR3 totals 12 residues. With regard to this clone: Its cognate antigen is unknown.

The immunoSEQ assay was v3.0, run at survey level. Method: immunoSEQ multiplex PCR; TCRdb's copy keeps in-frame clones and lacks some. Here the sample spans fewer than 40,000 clones, about 94% being singletons. The chain has TRBV18 and TRBJ1-2; no clear D. The input for sequencing was unsorted PBMCs, taken around 5.5 years after starting antiretroviral therapy. This sequence originates from a woman aged 45-65 years with HIV. This CDR3 is CASSTPDFGYTF. The DNA of the CDR3 is TGTGCCAGCTCAACCCCGGATTTCGGCTACACCTTC.